Many counts were recorded for the clone carrying this T cell receptor (beta chain). Its target is unknown. These data come from a study of blood T cells in healthy people across ages. Regarding the study as a whole: From one million sequenced T cells, diversity estimates were lower bounds. The unsorted PBMCs prevented any conclusive comparison of naive versus antigen-experienced cells.

This CDR3 has 14 amino acids. Germline V gene lookup returns CDR1 LNHDA and CDR2 SQIVND (reference sequence). Trimming took off 2 bases at V and 3 bases at J, with 11 bases between the two ends. Combining a sample-barcoded 5' primer with a J-beta primer mix, a second PCR ran for about 7 to 11 cycles. TCRdb reanalysed the 5' RACE reads using MiXCR and keeps one entry per CDR3 protein. The sample carries approximately 700,000 distinct CDR3 sequences, less than 40% recorded once. This receptor was identified in a woman of 80 years or more in good health. V is TRBV19 and J is TRBJ2-7; D is unresolved. Sequencing used blood. The DNA of the CDR3 is TGTGCCAGTAGTATAAGCCGGCAGAACTACGAGCAGTACTTC. Translating gives CASSISRQNYEQYF.